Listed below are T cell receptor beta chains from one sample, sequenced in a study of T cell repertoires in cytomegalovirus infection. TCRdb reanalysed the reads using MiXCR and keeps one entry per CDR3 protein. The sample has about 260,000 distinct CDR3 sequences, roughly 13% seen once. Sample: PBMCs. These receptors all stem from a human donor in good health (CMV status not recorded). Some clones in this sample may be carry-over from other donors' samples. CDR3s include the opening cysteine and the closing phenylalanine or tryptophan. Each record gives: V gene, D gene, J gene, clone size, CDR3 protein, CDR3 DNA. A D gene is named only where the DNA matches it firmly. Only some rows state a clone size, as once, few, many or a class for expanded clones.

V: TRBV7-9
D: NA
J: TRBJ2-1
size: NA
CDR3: CASFRNFPRDGSSYNEQFF
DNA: TGTGCCAGCTTCCGTAATTTTCCCAGGGACGGGAGCTCCTACAATGAGCAGTTCTTC

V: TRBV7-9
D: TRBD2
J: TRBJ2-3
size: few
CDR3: CASSPHGGTTDTQYF
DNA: TGTGCCAGCAGCCCCCACGGGGGGACCACAGATACGCAGTATTTT

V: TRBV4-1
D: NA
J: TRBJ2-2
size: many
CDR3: CASSARDGNTGELFF
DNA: TGCGCCAGCAGCGCCCGGGACGGGAACACCGGGGAGCTGTTTTTT

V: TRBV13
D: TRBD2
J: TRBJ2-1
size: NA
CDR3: CASSPRTSGLDGEFF
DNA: TGTGCCAGCAGCCCCAGGACTAGCGGGCTCGATGGTGAGTTCTTC

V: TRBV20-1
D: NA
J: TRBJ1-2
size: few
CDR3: CSAREAGTGYGYTF
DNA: TGCAGTGCTAGAGAAGCGGGGACGGGTTATGGCTACACCTTC

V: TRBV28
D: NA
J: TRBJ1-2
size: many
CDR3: CASSSLLNYGYTF
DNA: TGTGCCAGCAGTTCGCTCCTAAACTATGGCTACACCTTC

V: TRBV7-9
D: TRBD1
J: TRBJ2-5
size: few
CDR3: CASSSGTGPKETQYF
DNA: TGTGCCAGCAGCTCAGGGACAGGGCCGAAAGAGACCCAGTACTTC

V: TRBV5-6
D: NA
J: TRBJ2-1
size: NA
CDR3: CASSFIHEQFF
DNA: TGTGCCAGCAGCTTTATCCATGAGCAGTTCTTC

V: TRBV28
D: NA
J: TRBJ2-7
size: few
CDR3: CASSSPGRSSAEQYF
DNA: TGTGCCAGCAGTTCCCCGGGAAGGTCCTCTGCCGAGCAGTACTTC

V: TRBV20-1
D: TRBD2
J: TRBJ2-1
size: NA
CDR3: CSASGGAKNEQFF
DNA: TGCAGTGCTAGCGGGGGGGCCAAGAATGAGCAGTTCTTC

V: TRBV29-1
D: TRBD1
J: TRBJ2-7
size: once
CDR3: CSVLRQGTYEQYF
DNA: TGCAGCGTTCTGAGACAGGGAACCTACGAGCAGTACTTC

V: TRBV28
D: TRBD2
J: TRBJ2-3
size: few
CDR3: CASSSTGLAEYTQYF
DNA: TGTGCCAGCAGTTCAACTGGACTAGCGGAGTATACGCAGTATTTT

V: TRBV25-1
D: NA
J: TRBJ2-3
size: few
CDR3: CASSAGTRSSTDTQYF
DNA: TGTGCCAGCAGTGCAGGCACACGAAGTAGCACAGATACGCAGTATTTT

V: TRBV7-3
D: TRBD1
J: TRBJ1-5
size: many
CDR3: CASSPSIRQGGRQPQHF
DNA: TGTGCCAGCAGCCCTTCGATTAGACAGGGAGGGAGACAGCCCCAGCATTTT

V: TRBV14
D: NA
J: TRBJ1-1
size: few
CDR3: CASSQEGSWTEAFF
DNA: TGTGCCAGCAGCCAAGAGGGGTCCTGGACTGAAGCTTTCTTT

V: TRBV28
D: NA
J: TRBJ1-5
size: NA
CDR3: CASSPTGASSQPQHF
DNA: TGTGCCAGCAGTCCCACCGGGGCGTCCAGTCAGCCCCAGCATTTT

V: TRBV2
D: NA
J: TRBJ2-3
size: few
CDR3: CASSVDFGTLPGTDTQYF
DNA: TGTGCCAGCAGTGTCGATTTTGGCACCTTACCCGGCACAGATACGCAGTATTTT

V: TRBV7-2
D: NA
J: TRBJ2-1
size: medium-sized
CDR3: CASSSHSSSYNEQFF
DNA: TGTGCCAGCAGCTCTCACTCGAGCTCCTACAATGAGCAGTTCTTC

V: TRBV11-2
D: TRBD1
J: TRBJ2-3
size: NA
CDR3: CASSSWDRERDTQYF
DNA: TGTGCCAGCAGCTCCTGGGACAGGGAAAGAGATACGCAGTATTTT

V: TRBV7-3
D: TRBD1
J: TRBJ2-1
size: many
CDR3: CASSRDRGNLNEQFF
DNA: TGTGCCAGCAGCCGAGACAGGGGGAACCTCAATGAGCAGTTCTTC

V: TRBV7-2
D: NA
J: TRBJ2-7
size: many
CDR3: CASSLEGGAYEQYF
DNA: TGTGCCAGCAGCTTGGAGGGAGGAGCCTACGAGCAGTACTTC

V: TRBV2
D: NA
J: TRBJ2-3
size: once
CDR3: CASNPLSRSDTQYF
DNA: TGTGCCAGCAATCCTCTTAGCCGGTCAGATACGCAGTATTTT

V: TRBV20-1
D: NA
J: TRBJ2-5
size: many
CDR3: CSARDWTRTEETQYF
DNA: TGCAGTGCTAGAGATTGGACCCGGACGGAAGAGACCCAGTACTTC

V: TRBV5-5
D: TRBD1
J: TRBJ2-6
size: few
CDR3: CASSTGQGRSGLAAGANVLTF
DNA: TGTGCCAGCAGCACGGGACAGGGAAGATCGGGTCTGGCCGCTGGGGCCAACGTCCTGACTTTC

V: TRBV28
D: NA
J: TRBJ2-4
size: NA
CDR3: CASSRDGGAQNIQYF
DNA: TGTGCCAGCAGTCGGGACGGAGGCGCCCAAAACATTCAGTACTTC

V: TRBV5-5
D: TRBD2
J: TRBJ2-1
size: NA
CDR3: CASSLEGLANNEQFF
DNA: TGTGCCAGCAGCTTGGAGGGACTAGCGAACAATGAGCAGTTCTTC

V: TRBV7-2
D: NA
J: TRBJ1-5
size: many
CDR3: CASSLLRGDQPQHF
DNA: TGTGCCAGCAGCTTACTCAGGGGAGATCAGCCCCAGCATTTT

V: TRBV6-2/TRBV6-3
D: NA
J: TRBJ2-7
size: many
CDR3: CASSSSLLRTNEQYF
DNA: TGTGCCAGCAGCTCCAGCCTACTAAGGACGAACGAGCAGTACTTC

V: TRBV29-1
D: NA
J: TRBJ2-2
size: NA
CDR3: CSVDFGGDTGELFF
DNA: TGCAGCGTTGACTTCGGGGGCGACACCGGGGAGCTGTTTTTT

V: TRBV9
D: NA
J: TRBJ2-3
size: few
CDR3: CASSVRGLADTQYF
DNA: TGTGCCAGCAGCGTGAGAGGTCTTGCTGATACGCAGTATTTT

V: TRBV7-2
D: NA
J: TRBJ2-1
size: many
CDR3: CASSFLDFSYNEQFF
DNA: TGTGCCAGCAGCTTCTTGGACTTCTCCTACAATGAGCAGTTCTTC

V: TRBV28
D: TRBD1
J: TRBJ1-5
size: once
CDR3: CASSRVLAPGQGALGNQPQHF
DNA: TGTGCCAGCAGTCGGGTACTAGCTCCGGGACAGGGGGCCCTAGGCAATCAGCCCCAGCATTTT

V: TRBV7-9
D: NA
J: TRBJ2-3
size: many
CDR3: CASSYLIWDTQYF
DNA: TGTGCCAGCAGTTACCTGATTTGGGATACGCAGTATTTT

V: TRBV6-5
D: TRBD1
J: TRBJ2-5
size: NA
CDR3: CATVRDRGPQGTQYF
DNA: TGTGCCACAGTCAGGGACAGGGGCCCCCAGGGGACCCAGTACTTC

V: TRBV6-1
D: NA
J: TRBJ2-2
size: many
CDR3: CASSQGSSMNTGELFF
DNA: TGTGCCAGCAGTCAAGGGTCTTCAATGAACACCGGGGAGCTGTTTTTT

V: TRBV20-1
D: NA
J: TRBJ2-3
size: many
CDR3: CSARDMAGFGLTDTQYF
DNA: TGCAGTGCTAGAGATATGGCGGGGTTCGGACTGACAGATACGCAGTATTTT

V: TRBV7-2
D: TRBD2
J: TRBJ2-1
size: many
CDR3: CASSSRLAGEINEQFF
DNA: TGTGCCAGCAGCTCCCGGCTAGCGGGAGAAATAAATGAGCAGTTCTTC

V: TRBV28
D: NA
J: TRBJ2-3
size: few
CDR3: CASSLRSGTDTQYF
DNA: TGTGCCAGCAGTTTAAGGTCAGGGACAGATACGCAGTATTTT

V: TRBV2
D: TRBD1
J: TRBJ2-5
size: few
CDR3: CASGTVGASTQETQYF
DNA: TGTGCCAGTGGGACAGTAGGGGCATCAACCCAAGAGACCCAGTACTTC

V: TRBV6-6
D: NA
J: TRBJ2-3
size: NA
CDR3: CASSYSTFGDTQYF
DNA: TGTGCCAGCAGTTACTCGACGTTTGGAGATACGCAGTATTTT